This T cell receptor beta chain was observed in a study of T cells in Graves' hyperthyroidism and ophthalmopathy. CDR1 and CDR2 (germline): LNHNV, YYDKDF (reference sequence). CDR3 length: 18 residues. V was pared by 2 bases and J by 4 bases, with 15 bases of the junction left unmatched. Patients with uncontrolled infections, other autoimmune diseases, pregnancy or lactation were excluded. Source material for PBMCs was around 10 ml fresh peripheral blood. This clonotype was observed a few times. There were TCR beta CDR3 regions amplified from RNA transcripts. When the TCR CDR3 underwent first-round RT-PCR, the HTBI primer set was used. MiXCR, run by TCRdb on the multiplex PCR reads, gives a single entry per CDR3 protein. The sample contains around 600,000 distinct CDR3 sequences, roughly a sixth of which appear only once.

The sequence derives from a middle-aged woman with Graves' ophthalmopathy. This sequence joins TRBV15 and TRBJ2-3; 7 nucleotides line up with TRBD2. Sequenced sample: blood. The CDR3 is CATSRFSPTSAASDTQYF. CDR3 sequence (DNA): TGTGCCACCAGCAGATTTAGCCCAACTAGCGCCGCCTCAGATACGCAGTATTTT.